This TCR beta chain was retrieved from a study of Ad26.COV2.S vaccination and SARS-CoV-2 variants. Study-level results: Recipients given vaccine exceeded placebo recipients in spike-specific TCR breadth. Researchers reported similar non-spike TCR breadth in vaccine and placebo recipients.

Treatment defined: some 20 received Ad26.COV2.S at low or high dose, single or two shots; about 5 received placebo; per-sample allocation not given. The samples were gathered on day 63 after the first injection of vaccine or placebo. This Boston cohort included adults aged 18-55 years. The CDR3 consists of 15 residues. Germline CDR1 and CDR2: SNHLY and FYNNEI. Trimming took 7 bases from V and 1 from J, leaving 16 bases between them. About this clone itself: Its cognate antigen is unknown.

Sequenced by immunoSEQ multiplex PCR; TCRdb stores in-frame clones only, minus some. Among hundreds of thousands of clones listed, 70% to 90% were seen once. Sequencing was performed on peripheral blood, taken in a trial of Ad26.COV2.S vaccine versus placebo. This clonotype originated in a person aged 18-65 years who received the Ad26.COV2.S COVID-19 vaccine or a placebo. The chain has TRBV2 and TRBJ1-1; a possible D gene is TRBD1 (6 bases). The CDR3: CASTLETGENTEAFF. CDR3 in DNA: TGTGCCAGCACTTTGGAGACAGGCGAGAACACTGAAGCTTTCTTT.